The 14 T cell receptor beta chains given below trace back to one sample, sequenced in a study of Ad26.COV2.S vaccination and SARS-CoV-2 variants. Profiled with immunoSEQ multiplex PCR; TCRdb holds only in-frame clones, not every one. The sample shows about 500,000 clones, roughly nine tenths of them seen only once. Documented treatment: 15 to 20 received Ad26.COV2.S at low or high dose, single or two shots; a few received placebo; per-sample allocation not given. The samples date from day 63 after the first vaccine or placebo injection. This specimen was peripheral blood, taken in a trial of Ad26.COV2.S vaccine versus placebo. The source is a person aged 18-60 years who received the Ad26.COV2.S COVID-19 vaccine or a placebo.

The gene calls are TRBV5-1 and TRBJ2-3, with TRBD2 matching 13 bases. The J segment lost 3 bases and the V segment lost 4 bases, leaving 5 bases of the junction unmatched. The CDR3 extends over 16 amino acids. Germline CDR1 and CDR2: SGHRS and YFSETQ. The CDR3 nucleotides read TGCGCCAGCAGCAAGACTAGCGGGAGGCAAACAGATACGCAGTATTTT. It specifies CASSKTSGRQTDTQYF. Combining the CDR3 with reference TRBV5-1 and TRBJ2-3 gives the whole variable domain KAGVTQTPRYLIKTRGQQVTLSCSPISGHRSVSWYQQTPGQGLQFLFEYFSETQRNKGNFPGRFSGRQFSNSRSEMNVSTLELGDSALYLCASSKTSGRQTDTQYFGPGTRLTVL.

CDR3 sequence reads: CASSLSEFLNSPLHF. DNA for the CDR3: TGTGCCAGCAGCTTGTCGGAGTTCCTTAATTCACCCCTCCACTTT. The V gene is TRBV7-6, the J gene TRBJ1-6; D is unclear. V was cut by 3 bases and J by 6 bases, with 12 bases left in between. The germline gives CDR1 SGHVS, CDR2 FNYEAQ. CDR3 length equals 15 residues.

This CDR3 is CASSFQDSSSGNTIYF. DNA of the CDR3: TGTGCCAGCAGTTTCCAGGACAGCTCCTCTGGAAACACCATATATTTT. The chain has TRBV6-2 or TRBV6-3 and TRBJ1-3; maybe TRBD1 (6 bases). Germline V gives CDR1 MNHEY, CDR2 SVGEGT. The CDR3 contains 16 residues. V was cut by 4 bases and J by 0 bases, with 13 bases left in between.

The chain recombines TRBV6-2 or TRBV6-3 with TRBJ2-3; D gene unclear. From germline, CDR1 is MNHEY and CDR2 SVGEGT. CDR3 length: 14 residues. V was cut by 3 bases and J by 0 bases, with 7 bases left in between. The CDR3, as DNA: TGTGCCAGCAGTTATTTCCGGAGCACAGATACGCAGTATTTT. It specifies CASSYFRSTDTQYF.

This chain joins TRBV7-9 and TRBJ1-5; the match to TRBD1 covers 7 bases. The CDR3 runs to 16 residues. CDR1 is SEHNR and CDR2 is FQNEAQ in the germline V gene (reference sequence). The J segment lost 0 bases and the V segment lost 0 bases, leaving 2 bases of the junction unmatched. CDR3 amino acids: CASSLAGTVSNQPQHF. CDR3 sequence (DNA): TGTGCCAGCAGCTTAGCCGGGACAGTTAGCAATCAGCCCCAGCATTTT.

The chain joins TRBV3-1 (or the pseudogene TRBV3-2) to TRBJ2-5, with 14 bases fitting TRBD2. Germline trimming cut 0 bases from V and 5 bases from J; bases unmatched to any gene: 8. CDR1 LGHDT and CDR2 YNNKEL come from the germline V gene (reference sequence). This CDR3 comprises 18 residues. CDR3 protein: CASSQDLRTSGRKETQYF. CDR3 sequence (DNA): TGTGCCAGCAGCCAAGATTTGCGGACTAGCGGGAGGAAGGAGACCCAGTACTTC.

The chain recombines TRBV12-3 or TRBV12-4 with TRBJ2-2, with TRBD2 matching over 8 bases. The J segment lost 7 bases and the V segment lost 9 bases, leaving 7 bases of the junction unmatched. The CDR3 length is 13 residues. For the CDR3, the DNA is TGTGCCAGTAACGCGGGGGGCAGCGGGGAGCTGTTTTTT. It encodes CASNAGGSGELFF.

The V call is TRBV30, the J call TRBJ2-7; no clear D. V dropped 0 bases and J dropped 6 bases, with 21 bases sitting between them. This CDR3 has 16 amino acids. In germline, CDR1 is GTSNPN, CDR2 SVGIG (reference sequence). This CDR3 is CAWSVFWGSLPLEQYF. CDR3 in DNA: TGTGCCTGGAGTGTATTCTGGGGTTCCCTTCCCCTCGAGCAGTACTTC.

A few counts support this clone. The chain carries TRBV27 and TRBJ1-5; a possible D gene is TRBD1 (5 bases). Trimming took 4 bases from V and 4 from J, leaving 14 bases between them. The CDR3 is 15 amino acids. CDR1 is MNHEY and CDR2 is SMNVEV in the germline V gene (reference sequence). CDR3 in amino acids: CASSSGVGTNQPQHF. For the CDR3, the DNA is TGTGCCAGCAGTTCTGGTGTAGGGACGAATCAGCCCCAGCATTTT.

The chain joins TRBV2 to TRBJ2-3; D gene uncertain. Per germline, CDR1 SNHLY and CDR2 FYNNEI. Trimming shortened V by 6 bases and J by 5 bases, and 15 bases separated the two germline ends. CDR3 length: 14 amino acids. The CDR3: CASSEWGPKDTQYF. DNA for the CDR3: TGTGCCAGCAGCGAATGGGGTCCGAAAGATACGCAGTATTTT.

This clone was counted a single time. The V and J genes are TRBV10-3 and TRBJ2-7; 7 bases line up with TRBD2. V shed 0 bases, J shed 1 base, and the junction held 3 bases outside the gene matches. Per the germline V gene, CDR1 is ENHRY and CDR2 is SYGVKD. The CDR3 has 15 residues. The CDR3 nucleotides read TGTGCCATCAGTGAGTCCGGGGAGGGGTCCTACGAGCAGTACTTC. Its translation is CAISESGEGSYEQYF.

J is TRBJ1-6 and V is TRBV18; D unresolved. Germline V lookup: CDR1 KGHSH, CDR2 LQKENI. The CDR3 totals 14 residues. The V end was cut by 2 bases, the J end by 8 bases, with 10 bases between. The DNA for the CDR3 is TGTGCCAGCTCACCATATTTAAGGGATTCACCCCTCCACTTT. Its translation: CASSPYLRDSPLHF.

The chain joins TRBV6-5 to TRBJ2-1, with TRBD1 matching over 8 bases. Germline CDR1 MNHEY, CDR2 SVGAGI. The J segment lost 7 bases and the V segment lost 8 bases, leaving 13 bases of the junction unmatched. CDR3 length: 15 amino acids. For the CDR3, the DNA is TGTGCCAGCGGGGGTTTCGGACAGGGAAGAAATGAGCAGTTCTTC. Its protein product is CASGGFGQGRNEQFF.

The genes are TRBV30 and TRBJ2-7; weak D call: TRBD2 (5 bases). CDR1 is GTSNPN and CDR2 is SVGIG in the germline V gene (reference sequence). V shed 0 bases and J shed 1 base, with 7 bases lying between them. This CDR3 contains 13 residues. The CDR3 nucleotides read TGTGCCTGGAGTGTACCGGGATCCTACGAGCAGTACTTC. Its translation is CAWSVPGSYEQYF.